This T cell receptor beta chain was recovered during a study of PD-L1 blockade in urothelial cancer. The study's findings and limits: In blood at 3 weeks, tumor-associated clones expanded more among patients with durable benefit.

Synthetic TCR analog templates were spiked into each PCR. The method was immunoSEQ multiplex PCR; TCRdb's version includes in-frame clones alone and lacks a portion of them. The sample holds about 48,000 clones, more than 80% seen once. Concerning this clone: What it binds is not known.

The V segment lost 5 bases and the J segment 8 bases; nucleotides outside the gene matches: 18. Germline V gene lookup returns CDR1 MDHEN and CDR2 SYDVKM. This CDR3 has 17 residues. This sample's time point: peripheral blood 6 weeks after treatment start. The gene calls are TRBV28 and TRBJ1-2, with 9 bases that match TRBD1. The sequence was obtained from a man in his 70s with urothelial cancer. This sample comprised PBMCs, obtained around atezolizumab (anti-PD-L1) treatment. The CDR3 sequence: CASSAPGQGAKVRGYTF. CDR3 nucleotides: TGTGCCAGCAGTGCCCCGGGACAGGGAGCCAAGGTTAGAGGCTACACCTTC.